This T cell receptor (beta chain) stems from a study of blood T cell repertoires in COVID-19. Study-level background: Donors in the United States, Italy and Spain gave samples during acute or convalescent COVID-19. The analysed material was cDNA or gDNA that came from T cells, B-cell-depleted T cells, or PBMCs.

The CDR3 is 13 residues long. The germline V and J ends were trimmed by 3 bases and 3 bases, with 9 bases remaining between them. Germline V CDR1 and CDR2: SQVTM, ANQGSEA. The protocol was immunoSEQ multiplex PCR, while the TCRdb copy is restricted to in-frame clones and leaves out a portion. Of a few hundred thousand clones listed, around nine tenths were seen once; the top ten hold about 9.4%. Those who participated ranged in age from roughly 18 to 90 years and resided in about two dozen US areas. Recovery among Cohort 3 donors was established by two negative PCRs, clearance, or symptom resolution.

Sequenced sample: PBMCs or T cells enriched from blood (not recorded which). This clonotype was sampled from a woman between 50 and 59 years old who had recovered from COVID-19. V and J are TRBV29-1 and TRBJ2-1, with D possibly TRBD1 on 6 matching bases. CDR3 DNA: TGCAGCGTTGAGGGGGCAAACTACAATGAGCAGTTCTTC. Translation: CSVEGANYNEQFF.